This T cell receptor beta chain is drawn from a study of T cell repertoires in aging, cancer and after chemotherapy. Whole-study context: Chronic lymphocytic leukemia patients on fludarabine- or bendamustine-based regimens gave paired samples before and after chemotherapy.

Whole-study findings and limits: Loss of evenness, beyond lost richness, contributed to age-related TCR diversity decline in cancer patients. Untreated cancer patients had significantly lower blood TCR diversity than age-matched healthy donors.

The germline gives CDR1 GTSNPN, CDR2 SVGIG (reference sequence). Germline trimming cut 2 bases from V and 4 bases from J; bases unmatched to any gene: 7. CDR3 length: 14 residues. Regarding this clonotype: The antigen remains unidentified.

A mixed TRB-A/B primer pool amplified rearranged TRB by multiplex touch-down PCR. TCRdb re-derived calls from the multiplex PCR reads in MiXCR, one entry per CDR3 protein. The table records fewer than 6,000 distinct CDR3 sequences, 30% to 40% of them present only once. Amplification of TCR beta used genomic DNA extracted from peripheral blood. The sample consisted of blood. This chain uses TRBV30 with TRBJ1-2, with 7 bases identical to TRBD1. The TCR originated in a human donor with a blood cancer. CDR3 protein: CAWSSETGLYGYTF. The CDR3 DNA reads TGTGCCTGGAGTTCAGAGACAGGGCTCTATGGCTACACCTTC.